This TCR beta chain appears in the sequencing data of a study of blood T cell repertoires in COVID-19. Study-level information: Acute-phase and convalescent COVID-19 samples originated in the United States, Italy and Spain. The analysed material was cDNA or gDNA that came from T cells, B-cell-depleted T cells, or PBMCs.

The method was immunoSEQ multiplex PCR; TCRdb's version includes in-frame clones alone and lacks a portion of them. The sample records some 140,000 clones, about four fifths being singletons. The J segment lost 7 bases and the V segment lost 0 bases, leaving 7 bases of the junction unmatched. In germline, CDR1 is SGHRS, CDR2 YFSETQ. The CDR3 length is 16 residues. The sequenced material came from peripheral blood. The rearrangement links TRBV5-1 to TRBJ1-5, with 10 bases that match TRBD1. The source is a woman aged 80 or older with acute or convalescent COVID-19. The CDR3 DNA is TGCGCCAGCAGCTTGGAGGGACAGGGGAGCGGCCAGCCCCAGCATTTT. Translation: CASSLEGQGSGQPQHF. The complete variable domain, with remaining parts taken from reference TRBV5-1 and TRBJ1-5, reads KAGVTQTPRYLIKTRGQQVTLSCSPISGHRSVSWYQQTPGQGLQFLFEYFSETQRNKGNFPGRFSGRQFSNSRSEMNVSTLELGDSALYLCASSLEGQGSGQPQHFGDGTRLSIL.